These T cell receptor beta chains were read from a single sample in a study of human thymus T cells. The method was immunoSEQ multiplex PCR; TCRdb's version includes in-frame clones alone and lacks a portion of them. The sample includes tens of thousands of clones, 94% of them seen just once. The sample comprised blood. Every receptor here comes from a boy in the first two years of life with a congenital heart defect but otherwise immunologically healthy. Each CDR3 is given with its conserved first and last residue. The D gene is left open where the match is weak. Clone size appears in some rows only: once, few, many, or a class for an expanded clone.

>NA|once|13|TRBV10-3|TRBJ2-5
TGTGCCATCAAGGCGGGATCAAAGGAGACCCAGTACTTC
CAIKAGSKETQYF
>TRBD2|NA|14|TRBV30|TRBJ2-5
TGTGCCTGGAGGACTAGCGGGGGAAAAGAGACCCAGTACTTC
CAWRTSGGKETQYF
>TRBD1|NA|15|TRBV5-1|TRBJ2-7
TGCGCCAGCAGCTTCCGGGACAGTCCCTCCTACGAGCAGTACTTC
CASSFRDSPSYEQYF
>NA|NA|13|TRBV5-1|TRBJ2-1
TGCGCCAGCAGCTTGAACAGGTACAATGAGCAGTTCTTC
CASSLNRYNEQFF
>TRBD2|NA|16|TRBV7-2|TRBJ2-2
TGTGCCAGCAGCTTAGGACTAGCGGGGAACACCGGGGAGCTGTTTTTT
CASSLGLAGNTGELFF
>NA|NA|15|TRBV11-2|TRBJ2-2
TGTGCCAGCAGCTTAGGGTCGGCCTTCACCGGGGAGCTGTTTTTT
CASSLGSAFTGELFF
>NA|NA|14|TRBV6-1|TRBJ1-2
TGTGCCAGTACACCAGGGAGAGGTAACTATGGCTACACCTTC
CASTPGRGNYGYTF
>TRBD2|NA|16|TRBV5-1|TRBJ2-3
TGCGCCAGCAGCGCCCTGACTAGCGGACACACAGATACGCAGTATTTT
CASSALTSGHTDTQYF
>NA|NA|13|TRBV9|TRBJ1-6
TGTGCCAGCAATCTAGGGGGGGATTCACCCCTCCACTTT
CASNLGGDSPLHF
>TRBD1|NA|15|TRBV28|TRBJ1-5
TGTGCCAGCAGTTTAGGACAGGGGAGGAATCAGCCCCAGCATTTT
CASSLGQGRNQPQHF
>TRBD1|NA|16|TRBV6-5|TRBJ2-7
TGTGCCAGCAGTTACTCCAGGACAGGGGGAGCCTACGAGCAGTACTTC
CASSYSRTGGAYEQYF
>TRBD2|NA|16|TRBV7-9|TRBJ2-2
TGTGCCAGCAGCCGCCGGACTAGCGGGAACACCGGGGAGCTGTTTTTT
CASSRRTSGNTGELFF
>NA|NA|15|TRBV5-1|TRBJ1-2
TGCGCCAGCAGCCAAACCGGGAGGGCTAACTATGGCTACACCTTC
CASSQTGRANYGYTF
>NA|NA|15|TRBV9|TRBJ1-1
TGTGCCAGCAGCGTAAGACCGGAGCCGAACACTGAAGCTTTCTTT
CASSVRPEPNTEAFF
>NA|NA|14|TRBV19|TRBJ1-5
TGTGCCAGTAGTATTCACACAGTGTATCAGCCCCAGCATTTT
CASSIHTVYQPQHF
>NA|NA|11|TRBV19|TRBJ2-5
TGTGCCAGTAGTAACTATGAGACCCAGTACTTC
CASSNYETQYF
>TRBD2|NA|16|TRBV9|TRBJ2-3
TGTGCCAGCAGCGTGCGGACTAGCGGCTTGGGAGATACGCAGTATTTT
CASSVRTSGLGDTQYF
>TRBD2|NA|14|TRBV4-1|TRBJ2-1
TGCGCCAGCAGCCCTAGCGGGGGGTACAATGAGCAGTTCTTC
CASSPSGGYNEQFF
>NA|NA|13|TRBV7-7|TRBJ2-5
TGTGCTAGCAGCCCCCCGCTAGCGGAGACCCAGTACTTC
CASSPPLAETQYF
>NA|once|13|TRBV6-6|TRBJ1-2
TGTGCCAGCAGTTACTCAGGGAACTATGGCTACACCTTC
CASSYSGNYGYTF
>TRBD2|NA|15|TRBV4-3|TRBJ2-1
TGCGCCAGCAGCCAAGCGGGGGGATCCTACAATGAGCAGTTCTTC
CASSQAGGSYNEQFF
>TRBD1|NA|15|TRBV12-5|TRBJ2-7
TGTGCTAGTGGTTTGGTGGGACAGGGGACCTACGAGCAGTACTTC
CASGLVGQGTYEQYF
>NA|NA|16|TRBV28|TRBJ2-1
TGTGCCAGCACCCTAAGGCCGGGAAGCTCCTACAATGAGCAGTTCTTC
CASTLRPGSSYNEQFF
>NA|NA|16|TRBV5-1|TRBJ2-7
TGCGCCAGCAGCTTGGTGGCGACAGGGAGGTTTTACGAGCAGTACTTC
CASSLVATGRFYEQYF
>NA|NA|16|TRBV4-3|TRBJ2-5
TGCGCCAGCAGCCAAGATGGGGAGGGGGAACGAGAGACCCAGTACTTC
CASSQDGEGERETQYF
>TRBD1|NA|15|TRBV7-2|TRBJ1-6
TGTGCCAGCAGCCGCCGGGGACAGGGCATTTCACCCCTCCACTTT
CASSRRGQGISPLHF
>NA|NA|12|TRBV27|TRBJ1-6
TGTGCCAGCAGTTTCCCAAATTCACCCCTCCACTTT
CASSFPNSPLHF
>TRBD1|NA|14|TRBV11-2|TRBJ1-4
TGTGCCAGCAGGACAGGGGTGGCTAATGAAAAACTGTTTTTT
CASRTGVANEKLFF
>NA|NA|13|TRBV7-2|TRBJ1-2
TGTGCCAGCAGCAAGGGCCCAAAAGTAGGCTACACCTTC
CASSKGPKVGYTF
>NA|NA|16|TRBV4-2|TRBJ2-5
TGTGCCAGCAGCCAAGAGAGGGTCGGGTACCAAGAGACCCAGTACTTC
CASSQERVGYQETQYF
>NA|NA|14|TRBV21-1|TRBJ2-7
TGTGCCAGCAGCAGGCGGTCGGGGAGGCACGAGCAGTACTTC
CASSRRSGRHEQYF
>NA|NA|13|TRBV29-1|TRBJ1-1
TGCAGCGTTGACCCGAAAGGGGACACTGAAGCTTTCTTT
CSVDPKGDTEAFF
>TRBD2|NA|19|TRBV7-9|TRBJ2-4
TGTGCCAGCAGCTTAGTGTTAGCGGGGGCCCCCCTGGCCAAAAACATTCAGTACTTC
CASSLVLAGAPLAKNIQYF
>NA|NA|13|TRBV5-5|TRBJ2-5
TGTGCCAGCAGCCGTACCACACGAGAGACCCAGTACTTC
CASSRTTRETQYF
>NA|NA|12|TRBV7-9|TRBJ1-5
TGTGCCAGCAGCTTAGGGAATCAGCCCCAGCATTTT
CASSLGNQPQHF
>TRBD1|NA|15|TRBV4-3|TRBJ1-3
TGCGCCAGCAGCCAGACGACAGGGGGGAGAAACACCATATATTTT
CASSQTTGGRNTIYF
>TRBD1|NA|15|TRBV10-3|TRBJ1-6
TGTGCCATCAGGAGAGGGACAGCCTATAATTCACCCCTCCACTTT
CAIRRGTAYNSPLHF
>TRBD1|NA|13|TRBV11-3|TRBJ1-1
TGTGCCAGCAGCTCTGACAGGGATACTGAAGCTTTCTTT
CASSSDRDTEAFF
>NA|NA|13|TRBV5-1|TRBJ2-5
TGCGCCAGCAGCTTGGCAGGGGTGGAGACCCAGTACTTC
CASSLAGVETQYF
>NA|NA|15|TRBV6-1|TRBJ1-3
TGTGCCAGCAGTGTATCGGTCAACTCTGGAAACACCATATATTTT
CASSVSVNSGNTIYF
>NA|NA|15|TRBV4-3|TRBJ2-1
TGCGCCAGCAGCCAAGTAGGGGCCTCCTACAATGAGCAGTTCTTC
CASSQVGASYNEQFF
>TRBD2|once|15|TRBV6-1|TRBJ2-1
TGTGCCAGCAGACCTCTAGCGGGCGCCTACAATGAGCAGTTCTTC
CASRPLAGAYNEQFF
>TRBD1|NA|15|TRBV5-1|TRBJ1-3
TGCGCCAGCAGCCGACAGGGTATTCCTGGAAACACCATATATTTT
CASSRQGIPGNTIYF
>NA|NA|15|TRBV6-1|TRBJ1-2
TGTGCCAGCATCGGGCTCTCTTTTCATAACTATGGCTACACCTTC
CASIGLSFHNYGYTF
>NA|NA|14|TRBV6-5|TRBJ2-1
TGTGCCAGCAGCCCCCTCGACCCAATGAATGAGCAGTTCTTC
CASSPLDPMNEQFF